Reported below is one T cell receptor (beta chain). There are a few counts of this clone. No cognate antigen has been identified for it. Base qualities are not provided; no much larger clone lies one nucleotide away. The time point label on this specimen signifies: approximately twelve months on ibrutinib. For TCR beta library preparation, around 1.8 micrograms of genomic DNA were extracted from the cryopreserved PBMCs. Longitudinal blood samples from CLL patients receiving ibrutinib monotherapy were subjected to high-throughput TCR beta sequencing. The patients were enrolled in a single-center, open-label phase 2 trial of ibrutinib monotherapy. The goal of deep resolution MiSeq sequencing was a depth between 1 in 1 million and 1 in 200,000 T cells, and coverage averaged 10x per clonotype. The immunoSEQ hsTCRB Kit was used to generate TCR beta libraries. In the authors' own workflow: The data were analyzed with ImmunoSEQ Analyzer and ImmunoSEQ Data Assistant, and V, D and J gene assignments followed IMGT definitions. Clonality was computed as one minus normalized Shannon entropy of productive rearrangement frequencies, ranging from 0 to 1. Only overrepresented clonotypes making up at least 0.05% of the repertoire of each patient were included in the public clonotype analysis. Some 14 age-matched healthy donor repertoires from immuneACCESS served as clonality controls. TCRdb provides this immuneACCESS table in a form limited to in-frame rearrangements. Some clones are lacking; in checked studies, under half of them reflect an unresolved V gene, and why the rest are absent is not known. V, J and clone size were drawn from that table, and D and trimming were deduced from the DNA. The sample data list 110,000 to 150,000 clones, and roughly 80% of these were observed just once. The top ten constitute roughly a quarter of the sample.

This sample is part of a study of cytotoxic CD8 clonotypes in ibrutinib-treated CLL (dated by TCRdb to the early 2020s). Describing the broader study: In this cohort, 15 patients were treatment-naive and approximately 10 were relapsed/refractory, while 17 to 18 had unmutated IGHV. Samples averaged approximately 260,000 productive templates and some 91,000 productive rearrangements. Samples at response were collected after a median of about 13 months of treatment, with a range of 6 to 36 months. Patients were still on ibrutinib when every remission and progressive disease sample was collected. Cryopreserved peripheral blood mononuclear cells were obtained prior to treatment, at the time of response, and at either disease progression or sustained remission. Longitudinal samples were available for about 30% of the 86 trial participants. Partial responses were observed in about 25 patients and complete responses in 2; after a median follow-up of 68 months, remission was maintained in 14 patients and progression was observed in approximately 12.

On the study overall, not on this receptor specifically: At baseline, clonality was higher than in age-matched healthy donors and showed a strong correlation with circulating CD8+ T-cell counts. Sustained-remission and progressing patients did not have matched sampling times, and lymph node repertoires were not examined. Public clonotypes were found to be uncommon and were observed to contract or remain stable during treatment; the increase in clonality was shown to reflect expansion of private clonotypes at ibrutinib response. An increase in clonality was observed at ibrutinib response, with clonality remaining stable during sustained remission and falling back toward baseline at progression.

Counted from cysteine to phenylalanine, this CDR3 has 11 amino acids. The retained sequence is limited to the CDR3, 33 bases, with the frame set at the first base. The germline V gene (reference sequence) supplies CDR1 DFQATT and CDR2 SNEGSKA. V gives up 0 bases and J gives up 8 bases, and the segment between their germline ends measures 5 bases. The specimen was PBMCs, collected after 12 months of ibrutinib treatment. This sequence uses TRBV20-1 and TRBJ2-4, with no confident D gene call. The receptor comes from a human donor with chronic lymphocytic leukemia. In nucleotide form, the sequence is TGCAGTGCTAGAGATCAGTACATTCAGTACTTC. This sequence encodes CSARDQYIQYF.